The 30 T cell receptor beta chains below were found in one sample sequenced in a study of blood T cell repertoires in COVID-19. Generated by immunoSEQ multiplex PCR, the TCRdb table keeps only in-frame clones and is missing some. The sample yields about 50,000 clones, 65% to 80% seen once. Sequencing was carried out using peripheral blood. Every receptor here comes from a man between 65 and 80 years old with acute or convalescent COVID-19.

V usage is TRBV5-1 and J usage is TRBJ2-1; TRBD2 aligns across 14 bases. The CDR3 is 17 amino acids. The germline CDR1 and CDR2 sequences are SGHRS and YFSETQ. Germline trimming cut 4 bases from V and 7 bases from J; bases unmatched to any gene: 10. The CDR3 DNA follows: TGCGCCAGCAGCGACGGACTAGCGGGGGGCCACAAAAATGAGCAGTTCTTC. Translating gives CASSDGLAGGHKNEQFF. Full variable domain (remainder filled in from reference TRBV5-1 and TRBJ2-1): KAGVTQTPRYLIKTRGQQVTLSCSPISGHRSVSWYQQTPGQGLQFLFEYFSETQRNKGNFPGRFSGRQFSNSRSEMNVSTLELGDSALYLCASSDGLAGGHKNEQFFGPGTRLTVL.

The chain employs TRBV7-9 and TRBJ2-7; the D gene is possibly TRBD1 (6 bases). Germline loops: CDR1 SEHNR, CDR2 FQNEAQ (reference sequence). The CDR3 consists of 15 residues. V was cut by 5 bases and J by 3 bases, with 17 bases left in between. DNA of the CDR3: TGTGCCAGCAGCAGAGTTTTGGACAGAAACTACGAGCAGTACTTC. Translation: CASSRVLDRNYEQYF. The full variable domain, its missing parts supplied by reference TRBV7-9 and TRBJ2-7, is DTGVSQNPRHKITKRGQNVTFRCDPISEHNRLYWYRQTLGQGPEFLTYFQNEAQLEKSRLLSDRFSAERPKGSFSTLEIQRTEQGDSAMYLCASSRVLDRNYEQYFGPGTRLTVT.

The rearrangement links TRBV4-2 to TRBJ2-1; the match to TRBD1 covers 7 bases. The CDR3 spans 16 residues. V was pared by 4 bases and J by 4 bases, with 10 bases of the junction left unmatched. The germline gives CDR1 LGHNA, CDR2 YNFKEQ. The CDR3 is CASSRAGGEAYNEQFF. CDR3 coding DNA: TGTGCCAGCAGCCGGGCAGGGGGAGAGGCTTACAATGAGCAGTTCTTC.

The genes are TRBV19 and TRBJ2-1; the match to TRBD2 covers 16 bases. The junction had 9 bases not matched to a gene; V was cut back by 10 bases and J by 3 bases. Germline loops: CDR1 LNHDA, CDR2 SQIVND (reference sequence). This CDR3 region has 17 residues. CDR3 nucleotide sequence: TGTGCCACCTCGGGACTAGCGGGAGGGCAAGGCTACAATGAGCAGTTCTTC. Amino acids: CATSGLAGGQGYNEQFF.

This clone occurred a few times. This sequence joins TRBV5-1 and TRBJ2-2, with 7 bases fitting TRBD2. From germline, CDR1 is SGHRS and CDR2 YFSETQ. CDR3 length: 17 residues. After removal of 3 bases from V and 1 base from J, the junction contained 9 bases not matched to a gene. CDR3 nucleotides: TGCGCCAGCAGCTGGGGGGGTGCGGCACGGAACACCGGGGAGCTGTTTTTT. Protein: CASSWGGAARNTGELFF.

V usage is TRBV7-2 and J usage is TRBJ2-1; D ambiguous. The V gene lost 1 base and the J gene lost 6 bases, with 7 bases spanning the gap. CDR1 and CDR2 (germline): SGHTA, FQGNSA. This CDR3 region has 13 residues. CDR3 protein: CASSLGVANEQFF. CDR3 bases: TGTGCCAGCAGCTTAGGAGTCGCCAATGAGCAGTTCTTC.

The CDR3 loop reads CASSPDRGYEQYF. In DNA form, the CDR3 reads TGTGCCAGCAGCCCGGACAGGGGGTACGAGCAGTACTTC. The V gene is TRBV7-3, the J gene TRBJ2-7; 10 bases map to TRBD1. Germline V gene data show CDR1 as SGHTA and CDR2 as FQGTGA. V lost 5 bases and J lost 4; bases outside the gene matches: 2. The CDR3 is 13 amino acids.

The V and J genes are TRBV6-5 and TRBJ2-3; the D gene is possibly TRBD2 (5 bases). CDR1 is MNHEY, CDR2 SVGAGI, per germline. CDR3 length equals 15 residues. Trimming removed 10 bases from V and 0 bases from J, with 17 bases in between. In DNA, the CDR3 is TGTGCCACTTCGGACTCACAGACTAGCACAGATACGCAGTATTTT. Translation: CATSDSQTSTDTQYF.

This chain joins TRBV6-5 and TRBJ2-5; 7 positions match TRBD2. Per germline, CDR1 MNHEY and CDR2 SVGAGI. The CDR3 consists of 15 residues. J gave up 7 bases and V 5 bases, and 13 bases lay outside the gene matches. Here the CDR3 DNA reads TGTGCCAGCAGTCCCGAGAGGGCGGGAGCAGGGACCCAGTACTTC. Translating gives CASSPERAGAGTQYF.

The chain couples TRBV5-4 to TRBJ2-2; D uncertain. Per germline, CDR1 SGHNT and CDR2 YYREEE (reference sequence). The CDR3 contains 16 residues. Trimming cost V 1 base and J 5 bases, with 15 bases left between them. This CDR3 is CASSLFISQVTGELFF. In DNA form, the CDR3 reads TGTGCCAGCAGCTTGTTCATCTCCCAGGTTACCGGGGAGCTGTTTTTT.

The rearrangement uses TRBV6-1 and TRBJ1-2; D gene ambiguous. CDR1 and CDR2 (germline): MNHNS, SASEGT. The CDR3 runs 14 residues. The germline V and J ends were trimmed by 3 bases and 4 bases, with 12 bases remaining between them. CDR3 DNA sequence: TGTGCCAGCAGTGAGGGCGAAAGCGGCTATGGCTACACCTTC. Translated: CASSEGESGYGYTF.

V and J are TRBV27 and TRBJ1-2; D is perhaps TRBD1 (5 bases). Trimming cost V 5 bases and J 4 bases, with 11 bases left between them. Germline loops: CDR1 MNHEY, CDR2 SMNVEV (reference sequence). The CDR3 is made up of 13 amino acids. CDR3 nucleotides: TGTGCCAGCAGTGCGCCCGACAGCTATGGCTACACCTTC. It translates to CASSAPDSYGYTF.

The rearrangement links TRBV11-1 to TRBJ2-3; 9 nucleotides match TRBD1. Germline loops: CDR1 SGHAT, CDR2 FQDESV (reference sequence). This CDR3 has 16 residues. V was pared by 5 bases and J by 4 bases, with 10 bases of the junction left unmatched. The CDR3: CASSARGQGIADTQYF. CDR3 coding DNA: TGTGCCAGCAGCGCCCGGGGACAGGGAATAGCAGATACGCAGTATTTT. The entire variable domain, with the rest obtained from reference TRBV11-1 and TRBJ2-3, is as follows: EAEVAQSPRYKITEKSQAVAFWCDPISGHATLYWYRQILGQGPELLVQFQDESVVDDSQLPKDRFSAERLKGVDSTLKIQPAELGDSAMYLCASSARGQGIADTQYFGPGTRLTVL.

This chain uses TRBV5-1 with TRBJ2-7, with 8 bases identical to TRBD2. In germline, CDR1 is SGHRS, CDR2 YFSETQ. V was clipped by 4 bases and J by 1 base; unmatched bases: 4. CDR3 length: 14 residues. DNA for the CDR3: TGCGCCAGCAGCCCGACTAGCGCTTCCTACGAGCAGTACTTC. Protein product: CASSPTSASYEQYF.

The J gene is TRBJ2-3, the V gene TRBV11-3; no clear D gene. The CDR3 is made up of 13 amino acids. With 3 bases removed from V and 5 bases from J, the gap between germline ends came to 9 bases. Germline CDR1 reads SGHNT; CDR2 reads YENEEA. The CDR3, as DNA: TGTGCCAGCAGCTTTTCTGGCGGAGATACGCAGTATTTT. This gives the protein CASSFSGGDTQYF.

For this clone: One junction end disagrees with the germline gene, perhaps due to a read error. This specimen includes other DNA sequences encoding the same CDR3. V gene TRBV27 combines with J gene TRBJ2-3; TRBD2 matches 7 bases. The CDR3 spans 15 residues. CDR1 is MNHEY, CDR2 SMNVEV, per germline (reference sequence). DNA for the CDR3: TGTGCCAGCAGTTCTAGCGGAGACCCCACAGATACACAGTATTTT. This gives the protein CASSSSGDPTDTQYF.

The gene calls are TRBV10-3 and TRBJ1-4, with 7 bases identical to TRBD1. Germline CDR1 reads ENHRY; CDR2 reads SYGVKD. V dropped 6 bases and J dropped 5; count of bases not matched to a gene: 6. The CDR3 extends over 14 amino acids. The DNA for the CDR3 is TGTGCCATCAGCCTGGGACAGCCGAATGAAAAACTGTTTTTT. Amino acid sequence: CAISLGQPNEKLFF.

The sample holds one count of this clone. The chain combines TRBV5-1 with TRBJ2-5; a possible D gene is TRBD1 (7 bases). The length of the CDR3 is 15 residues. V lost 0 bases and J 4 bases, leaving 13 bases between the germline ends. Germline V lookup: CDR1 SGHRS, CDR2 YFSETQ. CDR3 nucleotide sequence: TGCGCCAGCAGCTTGGTTGGCAGGGGGGTAGAGACCCAGTACTTC. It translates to CASSLVGRGVETQYF.

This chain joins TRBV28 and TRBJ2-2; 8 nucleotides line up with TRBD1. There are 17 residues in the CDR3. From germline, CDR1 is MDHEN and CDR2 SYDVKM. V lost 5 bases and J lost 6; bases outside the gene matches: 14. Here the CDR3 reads CASSRPRTGRDSGELFF. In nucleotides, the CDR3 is TGTGCCAGCAGTCGACCGAGGACAGGGCGGGATTCCGGGGAGCTGTTTTTT.

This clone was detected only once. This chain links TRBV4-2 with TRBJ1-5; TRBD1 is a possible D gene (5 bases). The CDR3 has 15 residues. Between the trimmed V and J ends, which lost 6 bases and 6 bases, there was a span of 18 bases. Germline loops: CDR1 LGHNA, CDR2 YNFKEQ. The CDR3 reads CASSGSSGSAQPQHF. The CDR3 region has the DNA TGTGCCAGCAGTGGATCCTCAGGGTCGGCTCAGCCCCAGCATTTT.

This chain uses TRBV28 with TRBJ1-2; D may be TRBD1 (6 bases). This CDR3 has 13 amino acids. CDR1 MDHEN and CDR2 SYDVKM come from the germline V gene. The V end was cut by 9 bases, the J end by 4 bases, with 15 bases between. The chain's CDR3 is CASYTDSPYGYTF. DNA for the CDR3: TGTGCCAGTTATACGGACAGCCCCTATGGCTACACCTTC.

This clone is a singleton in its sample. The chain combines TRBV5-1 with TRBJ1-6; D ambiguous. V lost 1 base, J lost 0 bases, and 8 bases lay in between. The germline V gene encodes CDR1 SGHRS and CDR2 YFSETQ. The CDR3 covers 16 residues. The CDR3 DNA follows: TGCGCCAGCAGCTTGAAGGAGAGCTCCTATAATTCACCCCTCCACTTT. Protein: CASSLKESSYNSPLHF.

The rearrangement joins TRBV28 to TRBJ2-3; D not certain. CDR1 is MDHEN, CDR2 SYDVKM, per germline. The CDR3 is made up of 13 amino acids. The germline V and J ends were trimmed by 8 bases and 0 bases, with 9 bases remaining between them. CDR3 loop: CASGDPSTDTQYF. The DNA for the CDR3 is TGTGCCAGCGGAGACCCTAGCACAGATACGCAGTATTTT.

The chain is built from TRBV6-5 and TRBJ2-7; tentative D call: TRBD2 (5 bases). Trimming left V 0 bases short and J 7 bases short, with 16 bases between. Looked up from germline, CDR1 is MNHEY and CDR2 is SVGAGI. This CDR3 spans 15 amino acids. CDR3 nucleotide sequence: TGTGCCAGCAGTTACTCTGCTACAGCGACGGGGGAGCAGTACTTC. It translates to CASSYSATATGEQYF.

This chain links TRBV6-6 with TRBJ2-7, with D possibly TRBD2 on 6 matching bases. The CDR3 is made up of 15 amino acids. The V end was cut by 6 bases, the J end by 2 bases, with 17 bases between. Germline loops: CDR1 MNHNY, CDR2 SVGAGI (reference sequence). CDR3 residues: CASRLTGTSTYEQYF. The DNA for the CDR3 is TGTGCCAGCAGACTCACCGGGACTTCTACCTACGAGCAGTACTTC.

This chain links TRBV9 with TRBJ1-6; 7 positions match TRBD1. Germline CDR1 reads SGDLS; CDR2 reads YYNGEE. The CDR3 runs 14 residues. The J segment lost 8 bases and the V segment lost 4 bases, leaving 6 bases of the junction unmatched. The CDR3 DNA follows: TGTGCCAGCAGCCTCGGGACAGTTCATTCACCCCTCCACTTT. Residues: CASSLGTVHSPLHF.

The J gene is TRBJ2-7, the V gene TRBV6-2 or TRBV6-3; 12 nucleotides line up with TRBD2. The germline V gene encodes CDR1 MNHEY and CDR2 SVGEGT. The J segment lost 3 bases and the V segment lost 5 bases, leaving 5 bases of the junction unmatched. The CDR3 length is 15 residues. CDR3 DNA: TGTGCCAGCAGTGACGGACTAGCGGGGTTCTACGAGCAGTACTTC. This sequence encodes CASSDGLAGFYEQYF.

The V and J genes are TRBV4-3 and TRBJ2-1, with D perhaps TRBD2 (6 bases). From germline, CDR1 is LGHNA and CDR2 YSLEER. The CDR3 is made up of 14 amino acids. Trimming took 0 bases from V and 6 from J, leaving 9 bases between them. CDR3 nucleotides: TGCGCCAGCAGCCAAGATATGACTAGCAATGAGCAGTTCTTC. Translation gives CASSQDMTSNEQFF.

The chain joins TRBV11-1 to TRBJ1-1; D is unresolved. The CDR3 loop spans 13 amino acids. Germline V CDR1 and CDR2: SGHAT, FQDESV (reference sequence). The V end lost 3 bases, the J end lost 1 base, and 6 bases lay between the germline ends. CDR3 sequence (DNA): TGTGCCAGCAGCTTTCAGGCGAACACTGAAGCTTTCTTT. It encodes CASSFQANTEAFF. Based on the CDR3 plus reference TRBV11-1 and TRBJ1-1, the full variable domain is EAEVAQSPRYKITEKSQAVAFWCDPISGHATLYWYRQILGQGPELLVQFQDESVVDDSQLPKDRFSAERLKGVDSTLKIQPAELGDSAMYLCASSFQANTEAFFGQGTRLTVV.

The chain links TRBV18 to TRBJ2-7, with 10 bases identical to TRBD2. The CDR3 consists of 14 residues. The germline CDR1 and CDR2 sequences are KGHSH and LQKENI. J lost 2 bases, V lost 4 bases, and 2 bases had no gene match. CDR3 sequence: CASSQAGGPYEQYF. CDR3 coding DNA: TGTGCCAGCTCACAAGCGGGAGGGCCCTACGAGCAGTACTTC.